Listed below are T cell receptor beta chains from one sample, sequenced in a study of blood T cell repertoires in COVID-19. Sequenced by immunoSEQ multiplex PCR; TCRdb stores in-frame clones only, minus some. The sample holds 95,000 to 100,000 clones, approximately 81% seen once. The source material was peripheral blood. The receptor set was obtained from an elderly woman with acute or convalescent COVID-19. CDR3s include the opening cysteine and the closing phenylalanine or tryptophan. D genes are given only for firm matches. Size tells how often a clone was seen (once, few, many) or the class of an expanded clone, and some rows leave it out.

abundance,j_gene,v_gene,d_gene,CDR3nt,CDR3aa
NA,TRBJ1-2,TRBV5-4,TRBD1,TGTGCCAGCAGCTTGGGCGGGACAGGGGCGGCCCCTAACTATGGCTACACCTTC,CASSLGGTGAAPNYGYTF
NA,TRBJ2-5,TRBV3-1/TRBV3-2,TRBD2,TGTGCCAGCAGCCAAGCGGGGGGTCTGGAGACCCAGTACTTC,CASSQAGGLETQYF
few,TRBJ2-2,TRBV6-5,TRBD1,TGTGCCAGCAGTTCACAGGGGGCAGATACGGGGGAGCTGTTTTTT,CASSSQGADTGELFF
NA,TRBJ1-5,TRBV28,TRBD1,TGTGCCAGCAGAAAACAGGGGGTTTACAACTCATATAGCAATCAGCCCCAGCATTTT,CASRKQGVYNSYSNQPQHF
NA,TRBJ1-1,TRBV3-1/TRBV3-2,TRBD1,TGTGCCAGCAGCCAAGAGATTATGAACAGGGGCACTGAAGCTTTCTTT,CASSQEIMNRGTEAFF
NA,TRBJ1-1,TRBV6-5,NA,TGTGCCAGCGGCAGGGGGAACACTGAAGCTTTCTTT,CASGRGNTEAFF
NA,TRBJ1-1,TRBV28,NA,TGTGCCAGCAGTCCCCCGGGTGGAAACACTGAAGCTTTCTTT,CASSPPGGNTEAFF
medium-sized,TRBJ2-7,TRBV28,TRBD1,TGTGCCAGCGGGACAGGGGTTGTCTACGAGCAGTACTTC,CASGTGVVYEQYF
NA,TRBJ2-1,TRBV12-5,NA,TGTGCTAGTGGTTTGGGTGGGGCAAGTGAGCAGTTCTTC,CASGLGGASEQFF
NA,TRBJ1-2,TRBV20-1,NA,TGCAGTGCCTCTGACCAGAGGGGCTACACCTTC,CSASDQRGYTF
NA,TRBJ2-3,TRBV10-3,TRBD1,TGTGCCATCAGTGCAGGGGGTTTTAACACAGATACGCAGTATTTT,CAISAGGFNTDTQYF
NA,TRBJ2-3,TRBV5-1,TRBD2,TGCGCCAGCAGCTTGGGGGGGGGTCCCACAGATACGCAGTATTTT,CASSLGGGPTDTQYF
NA,TRBJ1-5,TRBV19,NA,TGTGCCAGTAGAAGAGAAGGGGGATTTAATCAGCCCCAGCATTTT,CASRREGGFNQPQHF
NA,TRBJ2-3,TRBV4-1,NA,TGCGCCAGCAGCCGAGCCGGATTCCAGGGGCCCACAGATACGCAGTATTTT,CASSRAGFQGPTDTQYF
once,TRBJ1-5,TRBV10-3,TRBD1,TGTGCCATCGGACAGGGGACAAGCAATCAGCCCCAGCATTTT,CAIGQGTSNQPQHF
few,TRBJ1-2,TRBV29-1,NA,TGCAGCGTTGGATCAGGGATCAACTATGGCTACACCTTC,CSVGSGINYGYTF
NA,TRBJ2-2,TRBV18,TRBD1,TGTGCCAGCTCACCAAATTCGACAGGGTTGGTTGCCGGGGAGCTGTTTTTT,CASSPNSTGLVAGELFF
many,TRBJ1-2,TRBV6-4,TRBD1,TGTGCCAGCAGTGGAACAGGGGGCAACGGCTACACCTTC,CASSGTGGNGYTF
NA,TRBJ1-1,TRBV28,NA,TGTGCCAGCACTGGGGGGGGCAGGGACACTGAAGCTTTCTTT,CASTGGGRDTEAFF
NA,TRBJ1-2,TRBV12-3/TRBV12-4,NA,TGTGCCAGCAGTTTACTTGGAGATTATGGCTACACCTTC,CASSLLGDYGYTF
NA,TRBJ2-2,TRBV5-5,TRBD1,TGTGCCAGCAGCTTGAATCAGGGGGCGAACACCGGGGAGCTGTTTTTT,CASSLNQGANTGELFF
once,TRBJ1-1,TRBV28,NA,TGTGCCAGCAGTTTGAGTGGGGCCACTCGGACTGAAGCTTTCTTT,CASSLSGATRTEAFF
NA,TRBJ2-1,TRBV24-1,NA,TGTGCCACCAGTGATTCGTACCCGGGGAGAGACAATGAGCAGTTCTTC,CATSDSYPGRDNEQFF
NA,TRBJ1-6,TRBV19,TRBD1,TGTGCCAGTAGTCCGGGGGACAGAACTTCACCCCTCCACTTT,CASSPGDRTSPLHF
NA,TRBJ2-3,TRBV9,TRBD2,TGTGCCAGCAGCGTCAGGTGGGGGGGAGCTAGCACAGATACGCAGTATTTT,CASSVRWGGASTDTQYF
few,TRBJ1-1,TRBV2,TRBD1,TGTGCCAGCAGTTGGACAGGGAGGGACACTGAAGCTTTCTTT,CASSWTGRDTEAFF
few,TRBJ1-2,TRBV6-5,NA,TGTGCCAGCAGCCCGCTTTGGACAGCTGGCTACACCTTC,CASSPLWTAGYTF
NA,TRBJ1-1,TRBV29-1,TRBD1,TGCAGCGTTGAGGGATACGGACAGGGCGCTGAAGCTTTCTTT,CSVEGYGQGAEAFF
NA,TRBJ2-3,TRBV30,NA,TGTGCCTGGAGTACTAGTTTAGATACGCAGTATTTT,CAWSTSLDTQYF
NA,TRBJ2-6,TRBV5-1,NA,TGCGCCAGCAGCTTGGAGGGGGAAGCTGGGGCCAACGTCCTGACTTTC,CASSLEGEAGANVLTF
NA,TRBJ1-2,TRBV28,NA,TGTGCCAGCAGTTCAGTTGGCTACACCTTC,CASSSVGYTF
NA,TRBJ1-4,TRBV3-1/TRBV3-2,TRBD1,TGTGCCAGCAGCCAAAGTGACAGGGCCGTCGGCGGGGAAAAACTGTTTTTT,CASSQSDRAVGGEKLFF
NA,TRBJ1-1,TRBV10-3,NA,TGTGCCATCAGTGACTCGACAGCCGAAGCTTTCTTT,CAISDSTAEAFF
NA,TRBJ1-1,TRBV18,NA,TGTGCCAGCTCACCCGCAGTTAACACTGAAGCTTTCTTT,CASSPAVNTEAFF
NA,TRBJ2-2,TRBV14,TRBD1,TGTGCCAGCAGCCAAGCTAGGACAGGGAACACCGGGGAGCTGTTTTTT,CASSQARTGNTGELFF
NA,TRBJ1-4,TRBV10-2,TRBD1,TGCGCCAGCAGTGGAGGCAGGGGGCAAGAAAAACTGTTTTTT,CASSGGRGQEKLFF
NA,TRBJ1-6,TRBV7-2,TRBD1,TGTGCCAGCAGCCCGACAGGGAACTATAATTCACCCCTCCACTTT,CASSPTGNYNSPLHF
NA,TRBJ1-2,TRBV6-5,TRBD1,TGTGCCAGCCGACTACACGGGACAGGGGATGGTGGCTACACCTTC,CASRLHGTGDGGYTF
NA,TRBJ2-3,TRBV14,TRBD1,TGTGCCAGCAGCCCGGGACAGGGCACAGATACGCAGTATTTT,CASSPGQGTDTQYF
NA,TRBJ2-1,TRBV3-1/TRBV3-2,NA,TGTGCCAGCACCCGTGACGGGAGCTCCTACAATGAGCAGTTCTTC,CASTRDGSSYNEQFF
NA,TRBJ2-1,TRBV5-6,TRBD2,TGTGCCAGCAGCCCGGAACTAGGGACTAGCGGGGGGAATGAGCAGTTCTTC,CASSPELGTSGGNEQFF
few,TRBJ1-5,TRBV19,TRBD1,TGTGCCAGTAGGGGAACAGGGGTGGGGGATCAGCCCCAGCATTTT,CASRGTGVGDQPQHF
NA,TRBJ1-1,TRBV7-6,NA,TGTGCCAGCAGCTTAGTATGGGGGGTCAGGGACCCTGAAGCTTTCTTT,CASSLVWGVRDPEAFF
NA,TRBJ1-1,TRBV7-2,TRBD1,TGTGCCAGCAGCTTAGCCACGACAGGGATGAACACTGAAGCTTTCTTT,CASSLATTGMNTEAFF
NA,TRBJ2-5,TRBV15,NA,TGTGCCACCAGCAGAGAACAGTCGCCCCAAGAGACCCAGTACTTC,CATSREQSPQETQYF
NA,TRBJ1-2,TRBV9,NA,TGTGCCAGCAGTGGGGGCCCGTCGTATGGCTACACCTTC,CASSGGPSYGYTF
NA,TRBJ2-2,TRBV27,NA,TGTGCCAGCAGTCTGGGACTCCTTAACACCGGGGAGCTGTTTTTT,CASSLGLLNTGELFF
once,TRBJ2-1,TRBV10-3,TRBD1,TGTGCCATCAGTGAGGAAAGGGGGCTGGGGAATGAGCAGTTCTTC,CAISEERGLGNEQFF
NA,TRBJ1-5,TRBV2,NA,TGTGCCAGCAGCGCAGCTTGGGGCGCGGGCAATCAGCCCCAGCATTTT,CASSAAWGAGNQPQHF
NA,TRBJ1-2,TRBV28,NA,TGTGCCAGCAGTTTTACCCCGGGGTGGTATGGCTACACCTTC,CASSFTPGWYGYTF
NA,TRBJ2-1,TRBV27,NA,TGTGCCAGCAGTTCGTGGACCAGGGCAAACAATGAGCAGTTCTTC,CASSSWTRANNEQFF
NA,TRBJ2-1,TRBV4-1,TRBD2,TGCGCCAGCAGCCAAAAACCCGGGGGGGGATACAATGAGCAGTTCTTC,CASSQKPGGGYNEQFF
NA,TRBJ2-1,TRBV2,TRBD2,TGTGCCAGCAGTGATTTGAATAGCGGGGGGGCCGTGGAGCAGTTCTTC,CASSDLNSGGAVEQFF
NA,TRBJ2-3,TRBV14,NA,TGTGCCAGCAGCCAAGGACTAGGCGATACGCAGTATTTT,CASSQGLGDTQYF
NA,TRBJ2-5,TRBV6-1,NA,TGTGCCAGCAGACAGGGACAGCGGGAGAGAGAGACCCAGTACTTC,CASRQGQRERETQYF
NA,TRBJ1-1,TRBV19,TRBD1,TGTGCCAGTACAACAGGGGAAGTAGACACTGAAGCTTTCTTT,CASTTGEVDTEAFF
NA,TRBJ1-1,TRBV19,NA,TGTGCCAGTATTAAATCCCTCGATCGGACTGAAGCTTTCTTT,CASIKSLDRTEAFF
few,TRBJ2-7,TRBV6-5,TRBD1,TGTGCCAGCAGGAAGGGGAGACAGGGTAGCTACGAGCAGTACTTC,CASRKGRQGSYEQYF
NA,TRBJ2-3,TRBV27,TRBD2,TGTGCCAGCAGTCACCTAGCGGGGGCGAGCACAGATACGCAGTATTTT,CASSHLAGASTDTQYF